A single sample gave rise to the 20 T cell receptor beta chains below, sequenced in a study of beta chain features in type 1 diabetes. Sequenced material consisted of expressed TCRB transcripts (all of the isolated RNA was reverse transcribed). Profiling relied on immunoSEQ multiplex PCR, and the TCRdb table lists in-frame clones only, not all of them. The sample lists more than 300,000 clones, roughly 8% occurring once. The sequencing input was central memory CD4+ T cells from blood. The origin of the receptors is a woman under 30 in good health.

This clone has just a few counts. The chain links TRBV5-4 to TRBJ2-1, with D tentatively TRBD2 (6 bases). The CDR3 runs to 16 residues. The V end lost 0 bases, the J end lost 10 bases, and 20 bases lay between the germline ends. Germline CDR1 reads SGHNT; CDR2 reads YYREEE (reference sequence). The CDR3 DNA is TGTGCCAGCAGCTTGGGGGTTGAGGGAGGCTTCGGGGAGCAGTTCTTC. Translation: CASSLGVEGGFGEQFF.

The rearrangement links TRBV7-8 to TRBJ2-5; D call uncertain. V lost 5 bases to trimming and J lost 5 bases, with 12 bases between them. The CDR3 length is 13 residues. CDR1 SGHVS and CDR2 FQNEAQ come from the germline V gene. CDR3 in DNA: TGTGCCAGCAGCCCCCTGGTCGCGGAGACCCAGTACTTC. Its protein is CASSPLVAETQYF.

This clone was seen only a few times. The gene calls are TRBV5-4 and TRBJ2-7, with D perhaps being TRBD1 or TRBD2 (5 bases each). The CDR3 is 14 residues long. The V end was cut by 5 bases, the J end by 6 bases, with 18 bases between. Germline values: CDR1 SGHNT, CDR2 YYREEE (reference sequence). CDR3 protein: CASSLTGTAVEQYF. In DNA form, the CDR3 reads TGTGCCAGCAGTTTGACCGGGACCGCCGTCGAGCAGTACTTC.

This chain uses TRBV18 with TRBJ2-7; D remains ambiguous. This CDR3 has 14 amino acids. V shed 5 bases and J shed 5 bases, with 16 bases lying between them. The germline gives CDR1 KGHSH, CDR2 LQKENI. CDR3 sequence: CASSFDTFPDEQYF. CDR3 sequence (DNA): TGTGCCAGCTCATTCGACACCTTCCCCGACGAGCAGTACTTC.

This chain connects TRBV5-6 to TRBJ2-5; 7 nucleotides match TRBD2. With 3 bases clipped from V and 4 bases from J, the junction kept 9 bases outside the gene matches. The CDR3 sequence is 15 residues long. Germline CDR1 SGHDT, CDR2 YYEEEE. In DNA, the CDR3 is TGTGCCAGCAGCTCCACCGCGGGAGCACGAGAGACCCAGTACTTC. Translation: CASSSTAGARETQYF.

This clone occurred a few times. The chain has TRBV7-6 and TRBJ2-2, with D hard to call. Trimming stripped 1 base from V and 7 bases from J, with 13 bases between. This CDR3 region has 15 residues. From germline, CDR1 is SGHVS and CDR2 FNYEAQ. CDR3: CASSLVDRVVGELFF. CDR3 coding DNA: TGTGCCAGCAGCTTAGTCGACCGTGTTGTCGGGGAGCTGTTTTTT. Together with reference TRBV7-6 and TRBJ2-2, the CDR3 gives the full variable domain: GAGVSQSPRYKVTKRGQDVALRCDPISGHVSLYWYRQALGQGPEFLTYFNYEAQQDKSGLPNDRFSAERPEGSISTLTIQRTEQRDSAMYRCASSLVDRVVGELFFGEGSRLTVL.

This clone was observed a few times. The J gene is TRBJ2-7, the V gene TRBV4-1; TRBD2 matches at 10 bases. This CDR3 is 16 amino acids long. Per germline, CDR1 MGHRA and CDR2 YSYEKL. Losses at the gene ends were 4 bases for V and 4 bases for J; bases not matched to a gene: 10. In nucleotides, the CDR3 is TGCGCCAGCAGCCGCACTCTAGCGGGGGAGCGATACGAGCAGTACTTC. Its translation is CASSRTLAGERYEQYF.

This clone was seen a few times. The chain couples TRBV5-1 to TRBJ1-5, with TRBD1 matching over 7 bases. CDR3 length equals 14 residues. With V trimmed by 4 bases and J by 4 bases, 5 bases remained unmatched. The germline V gene encodes CDR1 SGHRS and CDR2 YFSETQ. CDR3 sequence (DNA): TGCGCCAGCAGCCCAGGGGACAGAAATCAGCCCCAGCATTTT. Translation: CASSPGDRNQPQHF.

This clone was observed a few times. The CDR3 sequence is CASSRRETEAFF. The CDR3 DNA follows: TGTGCCAGCAGCCGACGGGAAACTGAAGCTTTCTTT. The gene calls are TRBV7-9 and TRBJ1-1; D gene ambiguous. Germline-derived CDR1 and CDR2 are SEHNR and FQNEAQ (reference sequence). This CDR3 comprises 12 residues. The germline V and J ends were trimmed by 5 bases and 5 bases, with 9 bases remaining between them.

This clone was seen more than once but under ten times. The rearrangement joins TRBV4-3 to TRBJ2-5; 8 nucleotides line up with TRBD1. The germline CDR1 and CDR2 sequences are LGHNA and YSLEER. This CDR3 is 14 amino acids long. J was trimmed by 4 bases and V by 2 bases; bases with no gene match: 3. In DNA, the CDR3 is TGCGCCAGCAGCCAACGACAGGGGAGAGAGACCCAGTACTTC. Its translation: CASSQRQGRETQYF.

This clone was detected a few times. V gene TRBV28 combines with J gene TRBJ2-5, with D unresolved. The CDR3 spans 15 residues. CDR1 is MDHEN and CDR2 is SYDVKM in the germline V gene. V lost 2 bases and J lost 4, with 14 bases in between. CDR3 protein: CASSLISVGRETQYF. DNA for the CDR3: TGTGCCAGCAGTTTAATCTCTGTAGGGCGAGAGACCCAGTACTTC.

In its sample, this clone was seen a few times. The rearrangement links TRBV19 to TRBJ2-7; 8 nucleotides align to TRBD2. Germline V lookup: CDR1 LNHDA, CDR2 SQIVND (reference sequence). Trimming at V came to 6 bases and at J to 1 base, leaving 11 bases not matched to a gene. The CDR3 contains 16 residues. For the CDR3, the DNA is TGTGCCAGTAGCATCCGGATGACTAGCGATTCCTACGAGCAGTACTTC. Translating it yields CASSIRMTSDSYEQYF. Full variable domain (outside the CDR3, taken from reference TRBV19 and TRBJ2-7): DGGITQSPKYLFRKEGQNVTLSCEQNLNHDAMYWYRQDPGQGLRLIYYSQIVNDFQKGDIAEGYSVSREKKESFPLTVTSAQKNPTAFYLCASSIRMTSDSYEQYFGPGTRLTVT.

This clone was seen only a few times. This chain uses TRBV2 with TRBJ2-7; D remains unclear. Germline CDR1 and CDR2: SNHLY and FYNNEI. The CDR3 has 14 residues. V was clipped by 6 bases and J by 2 bases, with 14 bases between them. CDR3 region: CASRETLHTYEQYF. The CDR3 region has the DNA TGTGCCAGCAGGGAGACTCTCCACACCTACGAGCAGTACTTC.

This clone was found a few times. The chain combines TRBV18 with TRBJ2-7; 11 nucleotides agree with TRBD2. Germline CDR1 is KGHSH and CDR2 is LQKENI. CDR3 size: 14 residues. The V segment lost 3 bases and the J segment 4 bases; nucleotides outside the gene matches: 2. CDR3 residues: CASSPRLAGYEQYF. CDR3 bases: TGTGCCAGCTCACCTCGACTAGCGGGATACGAGCAGTACTTC.

The V call is TRBV4-2, the J call TRBJ2-6; D ambiguous. The CDR3 is 15 residues long. Germline V gives CDR1 LGHNA, CDR2 YNFKEQ. V lost 2 bases and J 3 bases, leaving 8 bases between the germline ends. CDR3 amino acids: CASSQSVHGANVLTF. In DNA, the CDR3 is TGTGCCAGCAGCCAATCAGTTCATGGGGCCAACGTCCTGACTTTC.

A few counts support this clone. This sequence joins TRBV28 and TRBJ2-1, with D perhaps TRBD2 (7 bases). CDR1 and CDR2 from the germline V gene are MDHEN and SYDVKM. Trimming pared 6 bases from V and 2 bases from J, leaving 14 bases between. This CDR3 has 15 amino acids. DNA for the CDR3: TGTGCCAGCAGCCAAGCGGGACAAACCTACAATGAGCAGTTCTTC. Amino acid sequence: CASSQAGQTYNEQFF.

This sequence joins TRBV7-2 and TRBJ2-7, with D hard to call. Germline CDR1 is SGHTA and CDR2 is FQGNSA. The CDR3 runs 13 residues. V was pared by 1 base and J by 4 bases, with 8 bases between. The CDR3 nucleotides read TGTGCCAGCAGCTTAGGGGGATTTTACGAGCAGTACTTC. Its translation: CASSLGGFYEQYF.

The rearrangement links TRBV7-2 to TRBJ1-1; 7 bases are shared with TRBD1. Germline V gene lookup returns CDR1 SGHTA and CDR2 FQGNSA. The CDR3 sequence is 12 residues long. V shed 5 bases and J 10 bases; nucleotides not matched to a gene: 7. The CDR3 is CASSKTDRVAFF. CDR3 nucleotides: TGTGCCAGCAGCAAGACCGACAGGGTAGCTTTCTTT.

This chain connects TRBV18 to TRBJ2-1; D not resolved. The CDR3 covers 13 residues. V lost 4 bases, J lost 2 bases, and 6 bases lay in between. Germline assignment: CDR1 KGHSH and CDR2 LQKENI. The CDR3 loop is CASSRAAYNEQFF. The CDR3 region has the DNA TGTGCCAGCTCACGGGCAGCCTACAATGAGCAGTTCTTC.

This clone was observed at least ten times. V is TRBV2 and J is TRBJ2-3; D remains ambiguous. Germline V CDR1 and CDR2: SNHLY, FYNNEI. V lost 6 bases and J lost 2, with 9 bases in between. This CDR3 spans 13 amino acids. The CDR3 loop is CASSRPLTDTQYF. As DNA, the CDR3 is TGTGCCAGCAGCCGGCCCCTCACAGATACGCAGTATTTT.